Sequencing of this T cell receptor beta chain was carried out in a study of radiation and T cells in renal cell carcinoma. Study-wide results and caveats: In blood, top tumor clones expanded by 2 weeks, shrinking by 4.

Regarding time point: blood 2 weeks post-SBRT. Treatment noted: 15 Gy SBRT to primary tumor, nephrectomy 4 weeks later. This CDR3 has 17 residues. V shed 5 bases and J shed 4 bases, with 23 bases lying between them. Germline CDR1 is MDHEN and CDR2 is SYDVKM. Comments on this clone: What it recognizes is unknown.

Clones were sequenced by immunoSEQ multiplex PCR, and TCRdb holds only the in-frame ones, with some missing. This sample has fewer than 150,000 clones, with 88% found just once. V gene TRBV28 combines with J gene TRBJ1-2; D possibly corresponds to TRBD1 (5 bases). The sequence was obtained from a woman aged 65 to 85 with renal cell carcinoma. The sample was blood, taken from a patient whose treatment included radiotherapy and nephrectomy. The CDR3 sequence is CASSPRDRGFPRYGYTF. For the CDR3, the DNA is TGTGCCAGCAGTCCCCGGGACCGGGGTTTCCCTCGCTATGGCTACACCTTC.